Each of the 9 T cell receptor beta chains below was sequenced from the same sample in a study of blood T cells in healthy people across ages. A J-beta primer mix and a sample-barcoded 5' primer were used in a second PCR of about 7 to 12 cycles. MiXCR, applied by TCRdb to the 5' RACE reads, yields one record per CDR3 protein. The repertoire has some 1,500,000 distinct CDR3 sequences, under 55% of them found once; the top ten carry under 5%. The sequenced sample consisted of blood. The origin of the receptors is a woman aged 18-30 years in good health.

This clonotype appeared a few times. V and J are TRBV10-3 and TRBJ2-5, with D maybe TRBD2 (6 bases). With 4 bases removed from V and 5 bases from J, the gap between germline ends came to 11 bases. The CDR3 loop spans 13 amino acids. The germline V gene encodes CDR1 ENHRY and CDR2 SYGVKD. CDR3 region: CAISAPGVETQYF. The CDR3 DNA reads as TGTGCCATCAGTGCCCCGGGGGTCGAGACCCAGTACTTC.

This clonotype has more than one count but fewer than ten. The chain recombines TRBV27 with TRBJ1-1, with 8 bases matching TRBD1. Looked up from germline, CDR1 is MNHEY and CDR2 is SMNVEV (reference sequence). The CDR3 contains 13 residues. Trimming cost V 4 bases and J 8 bases; bases outside gene matches: 6. CDR3 in amino acids: CASSSGQGGEAFF. DNA for the CDR3: TGTGCCAGCAGTTCCGGACAGGGCGGAGAAGCTTTCTTT.

The table lists this clonotype with a count of one. J is TRBJ1-2 and V is TRBV7-9, with 7 nucleotides matching TRBD1. Per the germline V gene, CDR1 is SEHNR and CDR2 is FQNEAQ (reference sequence). The V gene end was trimmed by 6 bases and the J gene end by 3 bases; junction bases not matched to a gene: 7. The CDR3 is 14 residues long. The CDR3: CASRRQGFHYGYTF. The CDR3 DNA sequence: TGTGCCAGCAGGCGACAGGGCTTCCACTATGGCTACACCTTC.

This chain uses TRBV2 with TRBJ2-3; D is unclear. Germline values: CDR1 SNHLY, CDR2 FYNNEI. V lost 7 bases, J lost 2 bases, and 13 bases lay in between. The CDR3 is 14 amino acids. CDR3 protein: CASTLGLYTDTQYF. In nucleotides, the CDR3 is TGTGCCAGCACCCTGGGGTTGTACACAGATACGCAGTATTTT.

The chain links TRBV7-9 to TRBJ1-2; D ambiguous. V was clipped by 1 base and J by 0 bases, with 12 bases between them. There are 16 residues in the CDR3. Germline lookup yields CDR1 SEHNR and CDR2 FQNEAQ (reference sequence). In DNA, the CDR3 is TGTGCCAGCAGCTTAGGTGCAAACCCCCCTAACTATGGCTACACCTTC. This sequence encodes CASSLGANPPNYGYTF. The full variable domain, in which reference TRBV7-9 and TRBJ1-2 provide the parts outside the CDR3, is DTGVSQNPRHKITKRGQNVTFRCDPISEHNRLYWYRQTLGQGPEFLTYFQNEAQLEKSRLLSDRFSAERPKGSFSTLEIQRTEQGDSAMYLCASSLGANPPNYGYTFGSGTRLTVV.

This clonotype was counted between two and nine times. V is TRBV7-3 and J is TRBJ2-7; 7 nucleotides line up with TRBD2. The germline CDR1 and CDR2 sequences are SGHTA and FQGTGA. Trimming at V came to 2 bases and at J to 2 bases, leaving 6 bases not matched to a gene. The CDR3 is made up of 15 amino acids. The CDR3 DNA reads as TGTGCCAGCAGCTTATCGGCGGGAGATGCCTACGAGCAGTACTTC. Translating it yields CASSLSAGDAYEQYF.

This clonotype was counted ten times or more. The chain combines TRBV5-1 with TRBJ2-7; 8 bases are a match to TRBD2. Germline values: CDR1 SGHRS, CDR2 YFSETQ. V was clipped by 3 bases and J by 7 bases; unmatched bases: 9. The length of the CDR3 is 14 residues. CDR3 nucleotides: TGCGCCAGCAGCTCCACTAGCGGAGACAATGAGCAGTACTTC. Encoded protein: CASSSTSGDNEQYF. Complete variable domain (other parts from reference TRBV5-1 and TRBJ2-7): KAGVTQTPRYLIKTRGQQVTLSCSPISGHRSVSWYQQTPGQGLQFLFEYFSETQRNKGNFPGRFSGRQFSNSRSEMNVSTLELGDSALYLCASSSTSGDNEQYFGPGTRLTVT.

The J gene is TRBJ2-1, the V gene TRBV10-2; a weak D match, TRBD2 (5 bases). This CDR3 has 15 residues. CDR1 is WSHSY, CDR2 SAAADI, per germline. The V and J ends lost 3 bases and 5 bases respectively, with 14 bases between them. CDR3 nucleotide sequence: TGCGCCAGCAGTGAAAGCATAGCGCCAAACAATGAGCAGTTCTTC. The encoded protein is CASSESIAPNNEQFF.

This clonotype turned up a few times. This chain joins TRBV6-1 and TRBJ2-3; 11 positions agree with TRBD2. The CDR3 covers 17 residues. CDR1 is MNHNS, CDR2 SASEGT, per germline. V was pared by 6 bases and J by 2 bases, with 10 bases of the junction left unmatched. The CDR3 DNA reads as TGTGCCAGCAGCTTCCTACCACTAGCGGGGGCCACAGATACGCAGTATTTT. Amino acids: CASSFLPLAGATDTQYF.